The 9 T cell receptor gamma chains below all came from one sample that was sequenced in a study of γδ T cells in repeated Plasmodium falciparum infection. Vgamma9/Vdelta2+ and Vdelta2-negative gammadelta T cells were flow-sorted from PBMC for bulk sequencing. TCRdb fed the multiplex PCR reads to CATT. The sample yields 13,000 to 15,000 gamma-chain clones, roughly 1.5% seen once. The sequenced sample was gamma-delta T cells from blood. These receptor sequences come from a pool of human donors (malaria-infected and uninfected, not separated).

There are many counts of this clone. The protein recorded in TCRdb matches a much larger clone and deviates from this DNA's translation at residue 9, suggesting a read error; the protein here is obtained by translating the DNA. The chain employs TRGV9 and TRGJP. The J gene, not given by TCRdb, was assigned here from a germline match of the nucleotide sequence. Germline-derived CDR1 and CDR2 are GITISATS and ISYDGTV (reference sequence). There are 16 residues in the CDR3. The CDR3 loop reads CALWVMGESGKKIKVF. As DNA, the CDR3 is TGTGCCTTGTGGGTGATGGGAGAGTCGGGCAAAAAAATCAAGGTATTT.

This clone was detected ten times or more. A far larger clone differs by one base, so this is likely a read error. Other nucleotide sequences in the sample specify the same CDR3. V usage is TRGV2 and J usage is TRGJP. J was trimmed by 5 bases and V by 1 base; bases with no gene match: 5. The CDR3 extends over 17 amino acids. Germline CDR1 and CDR2: EGSNGY and YDSYNSKV. CDR3 loop: CATWDGRKELGKKIKVF. In DNA, the CDR3 is TGTGCCACCTGGGACGGTAGAAAAGAGTTGGGCAAAAAAATCAAGGTATTT.

This clone was detected many times. The amino acid sequence in TCRdb belongs to a much larger clone and departs from this DNA's translation at residue 3, likely a sequencing read error; the sequence shown is translated from the DNA. The chain uses TRGV8 and TRGJ1 or TRGJ2. The length of the CDR3 is 11 residues. Germline V lookup: CDR1 VENAVY, CDR2 YDSYNSRV. The CDR3 coding sequence is TGTGCCGCCTGGGCCTTGGTTAAGAAACTCTTT. This encodes CAAWALVKKLF.

This clone was recorded at least ten times. TCRdb records a much larger clone's protein for this DNA, with a difference at residue 5 that likely arises from a read error; the protein given is the translation of the DNA. This chain uses TRGV2 with TRGJ1 or TRGJ2. Germline loops: CDR1 EGSNGY, CDR2 YDSYNSKV. The trim removed 5 bases at V and 3 bases at J, leaving 7 bases unmatched. This CDR3 comprises 13 residues. This chain's CDR3 is CATWGGIYYKKLF. CDR3 in DNA: TGTGCCACCTGGGGCGGAATTTATTATAAGAAACTCTTT.

The table lists this clone with a few counts. The protein in TCRdb stems from a much larger clone and differs at residue 5 from this DNA's translation, likely a read error; here the protein is translated from the DNA. The genes are TRGV9 and TRGJP. As TCRdb names no J gene, one was assigned here on the basis of a DNA match to germline. The CDR3 spans 17 residues. Germline CDR1 and CDR2: GITISATS and ISYDGTV (reference sequence). Here the CDR3 DNA reads TGTGCCTTGTGGAAGGTCCCAAAAGAGTTGGGCAAAAAAATCAAGGTATTT. It encodes CALWKVPKELGKKIKVF.

This clone appeared a few times. The protein in TCRdb stems from a much larger clone and differs at residue 3 from this DNA's translation, likely a read error; here the protein is translated from the DNA. The chain combines TRGV4 with TRGJ1 or TRGJ2. This CDR3 is built from 12 residues. Looked up from germline, CDR1 is EGSTGY and CDR2 is YDSYTSSV. As DNA, the CDR3 is TGTGCCTCCTGGGATGGCGCATATAAGAAACTCTTT. This codes for CASWDGAYKKLF.

The sample holds many counts of this clone. A read error likely explains why the TCRdb protein, taken from a much larger clone, differs from this DNA's translation at residue 3; the protein shown is translated from the DNA. CDR3: CASWDRLGYKKLF. The CDR3 coding sequence is TGTGCCTCCTGGGACAGGCTAGGATATAAGAAACTCTTT. The rearrangement links TRGV3 to TRGJ1 or TRGJ2. The germline V gene has CDR1 VTNTFY and CDR2 YDVSTARD (reference sequence). This CDR3 spans 13 amino acids.

This clone was detected only a few times. This sequence is one base from a far larger clone and is likely a read error. This same CDR3 is encoded by further DNA sequences in the sample. V is TRGV9 and J is TRGJ1 or TRGJ2. The J gene, not given by TCRdb, was assigned here from a germline match of the nucleotide sequence. CDR1 is GITISATS, CDR2 ISYDGTV, per germline (reference sequence). The CDR3 totals 11 residues. Losses at the gene ends were 3 bases for V and 12 bases for J; bases not matched to a gene: 8. In DNA form, the CDR3 reads TGTGCCTTGTGGGAGACACCGGGGAAACTCTTT. It specifies CALWETPGKLF.

This clone was observed many times. This DNA's translation differs at residue 10 from TCRdb's protein, which comes from a much larger clone; a read error is likely, and the protein shown is translated from the DNA. The V gene is listed as TRGV3; no J gene was called. This CDR3 spans 12 amino acids. From germline, CDR1 is VTNTFY and CDR2 YDVSTARD (reference sequence). The CDR3 loop reads CATWDSYYKELF. The CDR3 region has the DNA TGTGCCACCTGGGACAGCTATTATAAGGAACTCTTT.